These 7 T cell receptor beta chains were all obtained from the same sample, sequenced in a study of cytomegalovirus exposure and HLA in healthy donors (dated by TCRdb to about 2017). Libraries were made using the immunoSEQ multiplex PCR assay. Here the immuneACCESS table is served through TCRdb, limited to in-frame sequences with V and J called. Missing clones are a known gap in these copies; in checked studies unresolved V genes cover under half, and the rest lacks a known reason. Across this sample there are 50,000 or so clones, with over 85% seen only once. The top ten clonotypes cover 7.8% of the sample. Sequencing was performed on PBMCs. These receptors were taken from a woman aged 18-29 years in good health and CMV-seropositive.

The chain links TRBV4-1 to TRBJ2-2; 14 bases align to TRBD2. V lost 0 bases, J lost 3 bases, and 9 bases stayed unmatched. Germline CDR1 and CDR2: MGHRA and YSYEKL. This CDR3 comprises 20 residues. The CDR3 nucleotides are TGCGCCAGCAGCCAAGATCCCCCGACTAGCGGGAGGGTTTACACCGGGGAGCTGTTTTTT. It translates to CASSQDPPTSGRVYTGELFF.

This sequence joins TRBV28 and TRBJ2-2; maybe TRBD1 (5 bases). The V end lost 2 bases, the J end lost 1 base, and 14 bases lay between the germline ends. This CDR3 spans 17 amino acids. Germline V gene sequence: CDR1 MDHEN, CDR2 SYDVKM. Written as DNA, the CDR3 is TGTGCCAGCAGTTTAAACCCCAGGGTTCGGAACACCGGGGAGCTGTTTTTT. Its protein product is CASSLNPRVRNTGELFF.

The CDR3 bases are TGTGCCAGCAGTTTCGTTGGTCAGTCCTTTTTGGTTGAAAAACTGTTTTTT. Its translation is CASSFVGQSFLVEKLFF. The chain has TRBV28 and TRBJ1-4, with D unresolved. There are 17 residues in the CDR3. Trimming removed 3 bases at V and 7 bases at J, with 21 bases between. Germline-derived CDR1 and CDR2 are MDHEN and SYDVKM.

The CDR3 sequence: CASSAMTGKETQYF. The CDR3 DNA sequence: TGTGCCAGCAGCGCCATGACAGGGAAAGAGACCCAGTACTTC. V and J are TRBV5-6 and TRBJ2-5; 7 bases agree with TRBD1. Per the germline V gene, CDR1 is SGHDT and CDR2 is YYEEEE. With 4 bases clipped from V and 3 bases from J, the junction kept 6 bases outside the gene matches. The CDR3 extends over 14 amino acids. The variable domain in full, with the rest retrieved from reference TRBV5-6 and TRBJ2-5, is DAGVTQSPTHLIKTRGQQVTLRCSPKSGHDTVSWYQQALGQGPQFIFQYYEEEERQRGNFPDRFSGHQFPNYSSELNVNALLLGDSALYLCASSAMTGKETQYFGPGTRLLVL.

This chain links TRBV7-3 with TRBJ2-1; 7 nucleotides agree with TRBD2. In germline, CDR1 is SGHTA, CDR2 FQGTGA. CDR3 length equals 17 residues. J gave up 5 bases and V 2 bases, and 12 bases lay outside the gene matches. In DNA, the CDR3 is TGTGCCAGCAGCTTATGGGATACTAGGGAGGGGCACAATGAGCAGTTCTTC. Translated, it gives CASSLWDTREGHNEQFF.

V is TRBV2 and J is TRBJ2-5; D ambiguous. V was shortened by 6 bases and J by 4 bases, with 18 bases between the two germline ends. This CDR3 is 15 amino acids long. CDR1 SNHLY and CDR2 FYNNEI come from the germline V gene. The CDR3, as DNA: TGTGCCAGCAGAACCGTAGATATTGTCCTAGAGACCCAGTACTTC. Translation gives CASRTVDIVLETQYF.

The CDR3 spells CASSLGTGGGTEAFF. The DNA of the CDR3 is TGTGCCAGCAGCTTAGGGACAGGGGGCGGCACTGAAGCTTTCTTT. The chain links TRBV7-3 to TRBJ1-1; 12 bases line up with TRBD1. V dropped 2 bases and J dropped 4; count of bases not matched to a gene: 2. This CDR3 spans 15 amino acids. Germline CDR1 and CDR2: SGHTA and FQGTGA.